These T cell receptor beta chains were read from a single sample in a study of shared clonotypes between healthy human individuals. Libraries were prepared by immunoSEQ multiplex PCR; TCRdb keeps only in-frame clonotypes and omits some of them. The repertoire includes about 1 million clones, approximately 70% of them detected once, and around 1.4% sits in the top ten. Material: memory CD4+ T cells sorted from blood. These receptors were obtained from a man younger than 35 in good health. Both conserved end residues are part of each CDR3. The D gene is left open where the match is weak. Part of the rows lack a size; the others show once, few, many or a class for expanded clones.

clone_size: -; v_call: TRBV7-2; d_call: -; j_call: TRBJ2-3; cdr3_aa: CASSRAGAVDTQYF; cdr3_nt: TGTGCCAGCAGCCGCGCCGGAGCTGTAGATACGCAGTATTTT
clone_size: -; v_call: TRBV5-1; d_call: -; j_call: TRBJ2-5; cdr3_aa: CASSLAGRGDKTQYF; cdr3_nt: TGCGCCAGCAGCTTAGCAGGACGGGGTGATAAGACCCAGTACTTC
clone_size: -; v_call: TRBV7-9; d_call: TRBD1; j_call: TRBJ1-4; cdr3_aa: CASSSGTGRDAGEKLFF; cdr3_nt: TGTGCCAGCAGCTCCGGGACAGGGCGGGATGCGGGTGAAAAACTGTTTTTT
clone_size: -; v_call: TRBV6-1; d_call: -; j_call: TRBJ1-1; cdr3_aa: CASSEFVRTEAFF; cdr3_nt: TGTGCCAGCAGTGAATTTGTAAGAACTGAAGCTTTCTTT
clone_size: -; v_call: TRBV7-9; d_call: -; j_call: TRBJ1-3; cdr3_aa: CASETNGNTIYF; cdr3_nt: TGTGCCAGCGAAACCAATGGAAACACCATATATTTT
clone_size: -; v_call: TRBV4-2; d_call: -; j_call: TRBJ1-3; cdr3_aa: CASSLQGSPSGNTIYF; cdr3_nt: TGTGCCAGCAGCCTACAGGGTTCCCCCTCTGGAAACACCATATATTTT
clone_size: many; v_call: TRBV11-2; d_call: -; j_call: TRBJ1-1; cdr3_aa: CASSLDSWGGSTEAFF; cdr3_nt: TGTGCCAGCAGCTTAGATAGTTGGGGGGGGTCGACTGAAGCTTTCTTT
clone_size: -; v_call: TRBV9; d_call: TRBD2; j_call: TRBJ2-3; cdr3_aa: CASSVGLARTDTQYF; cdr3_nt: TGTGCCAGCAGCGTGGGACTAGCCCGCACAGATACGCAGTATTTT
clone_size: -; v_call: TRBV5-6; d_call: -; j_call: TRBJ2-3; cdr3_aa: CASSLSLGRDTQYF; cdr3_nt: TGTGCCAGCAGTCTGTCGCTTGGGCGAGATACGCAGTATTTT
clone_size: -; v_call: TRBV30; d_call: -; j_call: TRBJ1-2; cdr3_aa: CAWSATFGYGYTF; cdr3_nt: TGTGCCTGGAGTGCGACCTTTGGCTATGGCTACACCTTC
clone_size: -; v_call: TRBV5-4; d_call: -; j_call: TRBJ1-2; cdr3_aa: CASSLSLVSAHLREGGYTF; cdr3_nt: TGTGCCAGCAGCTTGTCTTTAGTTTCAGCCCACTTAAGGGAGGGTGGCTACACCTTC
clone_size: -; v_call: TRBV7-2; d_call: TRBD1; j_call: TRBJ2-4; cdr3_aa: CASSFDRGTQNIQYF; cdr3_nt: TGTGCCAGCAGCTTTGACAGGGGGACCCAAAACATTCAGTACTTC
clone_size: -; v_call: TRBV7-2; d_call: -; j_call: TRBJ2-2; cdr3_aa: CASSLAGTGELFF; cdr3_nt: TGTGCCAGCAGCTTAGCGGGAACCGGGGAGCTGTTTTTT
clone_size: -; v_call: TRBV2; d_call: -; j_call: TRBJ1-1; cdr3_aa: CASSGLGRADTEAFF; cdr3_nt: TGTGCCAGCAGTGGGTTAGGGAGAGCGGACACTGAAGCTTTCTTT
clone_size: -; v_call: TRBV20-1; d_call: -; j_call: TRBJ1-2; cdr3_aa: CSARESYGYTF; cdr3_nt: TGCAGTGCTAGAGAGAGCTATGGCTACACCTTC
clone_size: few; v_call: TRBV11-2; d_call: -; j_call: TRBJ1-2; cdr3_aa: CASSPGPAVRGYTF; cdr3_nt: TGTGCCAGCAGCCCCGGGCCCGCAGTGCGTGGCTACACCTTC
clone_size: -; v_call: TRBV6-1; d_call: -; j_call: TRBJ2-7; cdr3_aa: CASSGDSYEQYF; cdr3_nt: TGTGCCAGCTCTGGGGACTCCTACGAGCAGTACTTC
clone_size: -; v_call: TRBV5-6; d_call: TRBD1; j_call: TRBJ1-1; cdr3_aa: CASSSGTGANTEAFF; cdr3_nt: TGTGCCAGCAGCTCCGGGACAGGGGCGAACACTGAAGCTTTCTTT
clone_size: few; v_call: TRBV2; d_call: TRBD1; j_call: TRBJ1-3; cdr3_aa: CASSGQGGNTIYF; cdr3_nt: TGTGCCAGCAGCGGACAGGGGGGAAACACCATATATTTT
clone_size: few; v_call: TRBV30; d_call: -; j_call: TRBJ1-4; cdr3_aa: CAWKALGEKLFF; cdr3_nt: TGTGCCTGGAAGGCTCTCGGGGAAAAACTGTTTTTT
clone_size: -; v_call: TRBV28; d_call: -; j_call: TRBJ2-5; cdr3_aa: CASSPQTYNPAQYF; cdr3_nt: TGTGCCAGCAGTCCCCAAACATATAACCCCGCGCAGTACTTC
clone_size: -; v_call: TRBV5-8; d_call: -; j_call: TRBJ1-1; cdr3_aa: CASSFNRNTEAFF; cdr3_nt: TGTGCCAGCAGCTTCAACAGGAACACTGAAGCTTTCTTT
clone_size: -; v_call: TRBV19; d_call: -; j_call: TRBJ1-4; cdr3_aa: CASSIVPDVKLFF; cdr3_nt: TGTGCCAGTAGTATAGTTCCTGACGTAAAACTGTTTTTT
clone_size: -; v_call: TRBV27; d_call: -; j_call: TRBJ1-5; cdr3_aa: CASSTAGNQPQHF; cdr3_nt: TGTGCCAGCAGTACTGCAGGTAATCAGCCCCAGCATTTT
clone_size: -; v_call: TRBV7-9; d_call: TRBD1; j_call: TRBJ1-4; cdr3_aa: CASSLQGVGLKLFF; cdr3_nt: TGTGCCAGCAGCTTGCAGGGGGTTGGCCTAAAACTGTTTTTT
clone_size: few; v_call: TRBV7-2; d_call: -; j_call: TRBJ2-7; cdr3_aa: CASSPGAGATYEQYF; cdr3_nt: TGTGCCAGCAGCCCTGGGGCAGGGGCCACCTACGAGCAGTACTTC
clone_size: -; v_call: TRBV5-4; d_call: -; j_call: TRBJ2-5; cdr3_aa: CASSLHFGGQETQYF; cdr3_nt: TGTGCCAGCAGCCTCCATTTTGGCGGGCAAGAGACCCAGTACTTC
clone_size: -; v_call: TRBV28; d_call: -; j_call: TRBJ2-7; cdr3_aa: CASSLSRGANEQYF; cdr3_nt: TGTGCCAGCAGTTTGTCCAGGGGTGCCAACGAGCAGTACTTC
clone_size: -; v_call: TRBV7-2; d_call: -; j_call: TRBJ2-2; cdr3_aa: CASSFLADLGGELFF; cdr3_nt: TGTGCCAGCAGCTTTTTAGCGGATCTCGGCGGGGAGCTGTTTTTT
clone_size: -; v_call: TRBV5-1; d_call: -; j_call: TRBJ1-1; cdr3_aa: CASSSSQVTNTEAFF; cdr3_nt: TGCGCCAGCAGCTCCTCACAGGTGACGAACACTGAAGCTTTCTTT
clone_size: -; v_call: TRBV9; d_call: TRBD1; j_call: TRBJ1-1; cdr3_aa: CASSSHRGPNTEAFF; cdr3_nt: TGTGCCAGCAGCTCCCACAGGGGGCCGAACACTGAAGCTTTCTTT
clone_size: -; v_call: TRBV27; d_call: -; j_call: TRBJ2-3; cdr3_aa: CASRGLNPPHTQYF; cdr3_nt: TGTGCCAGCAGGGGACTGAACCCTCCTCATACGCAGTATTTT
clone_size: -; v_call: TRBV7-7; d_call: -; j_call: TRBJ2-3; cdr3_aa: CASSFKGTSTDTQYF; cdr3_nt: TGTGCTAGCAGCTTTAAGGGAACTAGCACAGATACGCAGTATTTT
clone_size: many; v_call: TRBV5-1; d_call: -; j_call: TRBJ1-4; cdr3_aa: CASSLVALGDGLFEKLFF; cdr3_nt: TGCGCCAGCAGCTTGGTCGCTTTAGGGGACGGCCTTTTTGAAAAACTGTTTTTT
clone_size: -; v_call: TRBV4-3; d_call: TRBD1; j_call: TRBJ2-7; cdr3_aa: CASSQGGTGSYEQYF; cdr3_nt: TGCGCCAGCAGCCAAGGAGGGACAGGTTCTTACGAGCAGTACTTC
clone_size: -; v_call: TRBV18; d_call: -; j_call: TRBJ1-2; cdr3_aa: CASSPAGSQNGYTF; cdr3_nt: TGTGCCAGCTCACCTGCCGGGTCTCAGAATGGCTACACCTTC
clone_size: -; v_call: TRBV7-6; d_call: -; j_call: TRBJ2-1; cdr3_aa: CASSLWMSNRNEQFF; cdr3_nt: TGTGCCAGCAGCTTATGGATGTCCAATAGGAATGAGCAGTTCTTC
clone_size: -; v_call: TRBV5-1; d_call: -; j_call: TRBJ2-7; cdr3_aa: CASSFGLRDGAYEQYF; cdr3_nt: TGCGCCAGCAGCTTCGGGTTGCGGGACGGAGCCTACGAGCAGTACTTC
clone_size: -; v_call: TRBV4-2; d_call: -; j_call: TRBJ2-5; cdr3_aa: CASSQGPATGQETQYF; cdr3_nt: TGTGCCAGCAGCCAAGGGCCCGCGACAGGCCAAGAGACCCAGTACTTC
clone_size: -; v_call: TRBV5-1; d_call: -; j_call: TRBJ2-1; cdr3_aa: CASSRGRDRAGNEQFF; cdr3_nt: TGCGCCAGCAGTCGCGGGAGGGACAGGGCTGGCAATGAGCAGTTCTTC
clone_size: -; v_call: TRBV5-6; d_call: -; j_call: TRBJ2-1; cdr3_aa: CASSSTGPDTYNEQFF; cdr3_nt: TGTGCCAGCAGCTCGACCGGACCTGACACCTACAATGAGCAGTTCTTC
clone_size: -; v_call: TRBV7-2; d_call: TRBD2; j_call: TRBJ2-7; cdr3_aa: CASSLDVGGRSEQYF; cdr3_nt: TGTGCCAGCAGCTTAGACGTGGGAGGGCGTTCCGAGCAGTACTTC
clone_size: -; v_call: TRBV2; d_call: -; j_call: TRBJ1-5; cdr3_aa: CASREQGPQHF; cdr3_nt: TGTGCCAGCAGAGAACAAGGGCCCCAGCATTTT
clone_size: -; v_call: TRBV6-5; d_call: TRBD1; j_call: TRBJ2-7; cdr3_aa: CASSYYRGNPYEQYF; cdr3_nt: TGTGCCAGCAGTTACTACAGGGGGAATCCCTACGAGCAGTACTTC
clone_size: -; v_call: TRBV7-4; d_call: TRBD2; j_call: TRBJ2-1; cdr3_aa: CASFHSGRADEEQFF; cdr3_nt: TGTGCCAGCTTCCATAGCGGGAGGGCCGATGAGGAGCAGTTCTTC
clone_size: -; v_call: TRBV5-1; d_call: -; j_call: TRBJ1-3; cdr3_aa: CASSLSSVSGNTIYF; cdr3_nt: TGCGCCAGCAGCTTGTCTTCTGTCTCTGGAAACACCATATATTTT
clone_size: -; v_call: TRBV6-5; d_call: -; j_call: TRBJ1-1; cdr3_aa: CASLATDQNTEAFF; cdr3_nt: TGTGCCAGTTTGGCCACAGACCAGAACACTGAAGCTTTCTTT
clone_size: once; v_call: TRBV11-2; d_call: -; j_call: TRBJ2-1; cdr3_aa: CASSPLNEQFF; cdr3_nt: TGTGCCAGCAGCCCATTGAATGAGCAGTTCTTC
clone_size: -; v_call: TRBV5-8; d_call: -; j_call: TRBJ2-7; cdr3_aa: CASSVTYEQYF; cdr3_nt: TGTGCCAGCAGCGTAACCTACGAGCAGTACTTC
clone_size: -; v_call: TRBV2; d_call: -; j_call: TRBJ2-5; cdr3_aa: CASAARNAQETQYF; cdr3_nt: TGTGCCAGCGCAGCTAGAAACGCACAAGAGACCCAGTACTTC